The present T cell receptor (beta chain) was sequenced within a study of blood T cell dynamics during melanoma immunotherapy. Libraries were prepared by immunoSEQ multiplex PCR; TCRdb keeps only in-frame clonotypes and omits some of them. Here the sample spans about 5,000 clones, approximately 84% being singletons. Noted time point: week 3, after first cycle of checkpoint inhibitor. Prior systemic cancer therapy, immunosuppressant use and other active malignancies excluded patients. V lost 4 bases and J lost 0; bases outside the gene matches: 2. CDR3 length: 14 amino acids. Germline V lookup: CDR1 SGHRS, CDR2 YFSETQ.

The clonotype originates from a human donor with melanoma. The sequenced sample was blood, obtained from a patient treated with checkpoint blockade. V usage is TRBV5-1 and J usage is TRBJ1-1; 8 bases are a match to TRBD1. This CDR3 reads CASSRTGLNTEAFF. The CDR3 nucleotides read TGCGCCAGCAGCCGGACAGGGCTGAACACTGAAGCTTTCTTT.